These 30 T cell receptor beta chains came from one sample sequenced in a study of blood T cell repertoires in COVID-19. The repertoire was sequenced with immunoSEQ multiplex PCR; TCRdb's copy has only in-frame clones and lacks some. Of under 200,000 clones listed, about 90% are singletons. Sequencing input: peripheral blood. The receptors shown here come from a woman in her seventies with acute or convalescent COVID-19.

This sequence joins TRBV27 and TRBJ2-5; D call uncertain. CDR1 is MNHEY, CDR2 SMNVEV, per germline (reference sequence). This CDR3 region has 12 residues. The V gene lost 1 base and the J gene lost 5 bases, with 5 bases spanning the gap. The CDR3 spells CASSLFYETQYF. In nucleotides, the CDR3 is TGTGCCAGCAGTTTATTCTACGAGACCCAGTACTTC.

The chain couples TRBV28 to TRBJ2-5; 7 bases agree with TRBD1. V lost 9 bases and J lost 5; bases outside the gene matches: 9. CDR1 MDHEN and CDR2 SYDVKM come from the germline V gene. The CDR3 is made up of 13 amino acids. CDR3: CASTRQGWETQYF. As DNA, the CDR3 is TGTGCCAGTACGAGACAGGGATGGGAGACCCAGTACTTC.

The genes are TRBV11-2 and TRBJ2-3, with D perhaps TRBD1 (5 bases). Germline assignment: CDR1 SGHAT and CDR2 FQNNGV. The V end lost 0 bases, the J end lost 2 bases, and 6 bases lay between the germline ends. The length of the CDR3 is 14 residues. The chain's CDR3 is CASSLEGLTDTQYF. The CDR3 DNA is TGTGCCAGCAGCTTAGAGGGGCTCACAGATACGCAGTATTTT.

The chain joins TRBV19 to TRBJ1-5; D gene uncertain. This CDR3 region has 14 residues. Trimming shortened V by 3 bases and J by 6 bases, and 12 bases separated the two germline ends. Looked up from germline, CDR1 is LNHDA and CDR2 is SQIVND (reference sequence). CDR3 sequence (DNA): TGTGCCAGTAGTATCAGAGAGGGCGGTCAGCCCCAGCATTTT. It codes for CASSIREGGQPQHF.

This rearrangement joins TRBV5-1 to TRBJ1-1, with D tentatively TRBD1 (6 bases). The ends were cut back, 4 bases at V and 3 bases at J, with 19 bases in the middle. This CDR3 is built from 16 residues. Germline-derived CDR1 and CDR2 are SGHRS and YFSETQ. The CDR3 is CASSPAGGGRDTEAFF. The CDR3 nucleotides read TGCGCCAGCAGCCCCGCGGGGGGCGGAAGGGACACTGAAGCTTTCTTT.

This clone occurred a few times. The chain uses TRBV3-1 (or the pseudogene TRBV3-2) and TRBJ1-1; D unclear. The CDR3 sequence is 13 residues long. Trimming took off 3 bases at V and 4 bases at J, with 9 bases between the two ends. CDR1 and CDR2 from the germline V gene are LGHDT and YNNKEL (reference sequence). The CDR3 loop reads CASSQAEVTEAFF. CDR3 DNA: TGTGCCAGCAGCCAGGCGGAGGTCACTGAAGCTTTCTTT.

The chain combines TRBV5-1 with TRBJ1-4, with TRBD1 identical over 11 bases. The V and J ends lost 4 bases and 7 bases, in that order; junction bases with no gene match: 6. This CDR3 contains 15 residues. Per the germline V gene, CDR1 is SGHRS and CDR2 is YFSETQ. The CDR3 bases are TGCGCCAGCAGCCCTGGGGACAGGGGGTTTGAAAAACTGTTTTTT. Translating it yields CASSPGDRGFEKLFF.

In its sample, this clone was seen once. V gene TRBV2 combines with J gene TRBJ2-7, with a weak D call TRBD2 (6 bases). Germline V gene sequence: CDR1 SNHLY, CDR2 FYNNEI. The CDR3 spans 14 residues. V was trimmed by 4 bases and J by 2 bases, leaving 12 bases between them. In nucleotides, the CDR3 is TGTGCCAGCAGTGGGGGACTGCGACCCTACGAGCAGTACTTC. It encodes CASSGGLRPYEQYF.

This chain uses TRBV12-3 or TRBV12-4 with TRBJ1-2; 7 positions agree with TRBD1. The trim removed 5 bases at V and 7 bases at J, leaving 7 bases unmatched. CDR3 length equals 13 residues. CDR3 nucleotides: TGTGCCAGCAGTAAGACAGGGTACGGTGGCTACACCTTC. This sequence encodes CASSKTGYGGYTF.

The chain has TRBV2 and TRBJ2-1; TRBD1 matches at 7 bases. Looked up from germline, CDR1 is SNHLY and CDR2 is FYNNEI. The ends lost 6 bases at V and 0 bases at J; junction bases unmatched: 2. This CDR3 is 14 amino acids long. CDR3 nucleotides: TGTGCCAGCAGAGAGGGGGCCTCCTACAATGAGCAGTTCTTC. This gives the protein CASREGASYNEQFF. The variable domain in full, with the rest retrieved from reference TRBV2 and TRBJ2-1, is EPEVTQTPSHQVTQMGQEVILRCVPISNHLYFYWYRQILGQKVEFLVSFYNNEISEKSEIFDDQFSVERPDGSNFTLKIRSTKLEDSAMYFCASREGASYNEQFFGPGTRLTVL.

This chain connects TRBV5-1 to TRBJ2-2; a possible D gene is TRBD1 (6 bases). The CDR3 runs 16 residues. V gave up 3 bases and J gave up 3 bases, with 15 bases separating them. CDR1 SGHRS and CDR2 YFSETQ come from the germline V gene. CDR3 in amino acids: CASSSGTRGYTGELFF. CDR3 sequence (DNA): TGCGCCAGCAGCTCAGGGACAAGGGGGTACACCGGGGAGCTGTTTTTT.

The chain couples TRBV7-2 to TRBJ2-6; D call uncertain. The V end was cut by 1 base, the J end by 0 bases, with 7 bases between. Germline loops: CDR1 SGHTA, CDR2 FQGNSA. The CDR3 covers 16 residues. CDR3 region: CASSLVSSSGANVLTF. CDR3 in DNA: TGTGCCAGCAGCTTAGTATCGAGCTCTGGGGCCAACGTCCTGACTTTC.

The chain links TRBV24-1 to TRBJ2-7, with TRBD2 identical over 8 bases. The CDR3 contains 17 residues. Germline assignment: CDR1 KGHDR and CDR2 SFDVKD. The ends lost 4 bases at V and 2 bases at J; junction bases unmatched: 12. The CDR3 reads CATSDEMDKGLAYEQYF. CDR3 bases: TGTGCCACCAGTGACGAAATGGACAAGGGACTAGCCTACGAGCAGTACTTC.

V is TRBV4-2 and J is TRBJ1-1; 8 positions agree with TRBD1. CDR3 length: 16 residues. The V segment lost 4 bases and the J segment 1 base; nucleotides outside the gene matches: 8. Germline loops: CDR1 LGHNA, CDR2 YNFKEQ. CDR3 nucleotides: TGTGCCAGCAGCCCCGGACAGGGTGGGGAGAACACTGAAGCTTTCTTT. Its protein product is CASSPGQGGENTEAFF.

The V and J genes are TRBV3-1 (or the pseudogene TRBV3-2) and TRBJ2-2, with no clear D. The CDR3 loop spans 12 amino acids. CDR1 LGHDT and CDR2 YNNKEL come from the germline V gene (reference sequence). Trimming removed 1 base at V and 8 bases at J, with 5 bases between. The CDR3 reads CASSQGRGELFF. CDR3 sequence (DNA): TGTGCCAGCAGCCAAGGTCGGGGGGAGCTGTTTTTT.

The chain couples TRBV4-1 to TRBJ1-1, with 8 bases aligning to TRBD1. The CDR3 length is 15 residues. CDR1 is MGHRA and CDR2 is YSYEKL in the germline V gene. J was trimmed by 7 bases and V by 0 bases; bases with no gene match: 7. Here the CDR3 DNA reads TGCGCCAGCAGCCAAGATAGTGGGACAGGCATTGAAGCTTTCTTT. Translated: CASSQDSGTGIEAFF.

The CDR3 region is CASSLARTDRAYEQYF. The CDR3 DNA reads as TGTGCCAGCAGCTTAGCGCGGACCGACAGGGCCTACGAGCAGTACTTC. The chain links TRBV7-2 to TRBJ2-7, with TRBD1 matching 7 bases. The CDR3 length is 16 residues. Per germline, CDR1 SGHTA and CDR2 FQGNSA. The V gene end was trimmed by 0 bases and the J gene end by 2 bases; junction bases not matched to a gene: 7.

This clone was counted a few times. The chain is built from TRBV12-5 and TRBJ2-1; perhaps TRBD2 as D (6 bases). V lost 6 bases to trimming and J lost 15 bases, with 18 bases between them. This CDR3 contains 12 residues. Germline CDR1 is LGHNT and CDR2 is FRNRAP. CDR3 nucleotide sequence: TGTGCTAGTGGCATCGAGGCGGGACTTGTGTTCTTC. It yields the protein CASGIEAGLVFF.

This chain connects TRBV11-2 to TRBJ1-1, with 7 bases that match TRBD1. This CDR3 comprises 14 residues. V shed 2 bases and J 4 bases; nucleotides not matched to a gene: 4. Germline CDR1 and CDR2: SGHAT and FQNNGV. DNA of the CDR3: TGTGCCAGCAGCTTAAACAGGGGAGGCACTGAAGCTTTCTTT. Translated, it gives CASSLNRGGTEAFF.

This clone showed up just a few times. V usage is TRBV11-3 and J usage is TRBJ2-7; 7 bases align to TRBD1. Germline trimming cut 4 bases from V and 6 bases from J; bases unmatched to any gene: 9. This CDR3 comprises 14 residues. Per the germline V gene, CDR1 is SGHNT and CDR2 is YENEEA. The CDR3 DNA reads TGTGCCAGCAGCTCTCGGACAGGTAGTACCGAGCAGTACTTC. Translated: CASSSRTGSTEQYF.

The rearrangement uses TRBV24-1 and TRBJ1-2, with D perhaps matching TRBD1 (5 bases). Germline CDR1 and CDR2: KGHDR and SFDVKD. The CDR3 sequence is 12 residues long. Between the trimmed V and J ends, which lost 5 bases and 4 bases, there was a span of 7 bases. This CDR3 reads CATSAGSYGYTF. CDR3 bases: TGTGCCACCAGTGCAGGGTCCTATGGCTACACCTTC.

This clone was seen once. This CDR3 reads CASSYASGGANEQFF. CDR3 nucleotides: TGTGCCAGCAGTTACGCTAGCGGGGGTGCCAATGAGCAGTTCTTC. The chain has TRBV6-6 and TRBJ2-1; 10 nucleotides agree with TRBD2. The ends lost 2 bases at V and 6 bases at J; junction bases unmatched: 4. CDR1 MNHNY and CDR2 SVGAGI come from the germline V gene (reference sequence). The CDR3 runs to 15 residues.

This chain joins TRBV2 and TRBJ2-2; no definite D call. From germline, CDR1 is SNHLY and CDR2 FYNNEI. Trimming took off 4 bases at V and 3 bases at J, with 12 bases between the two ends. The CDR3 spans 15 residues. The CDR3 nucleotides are TGTGCCAGCAGTGCCTCCCCGAGCCACACCGGGGAGCTGTTTTTT. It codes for CASSASPSHTGELFF.

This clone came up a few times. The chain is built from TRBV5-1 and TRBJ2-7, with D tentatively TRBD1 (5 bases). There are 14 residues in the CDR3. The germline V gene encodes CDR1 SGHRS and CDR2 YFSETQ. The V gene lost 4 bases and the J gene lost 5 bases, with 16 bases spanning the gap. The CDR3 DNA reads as TGCGCCAGCAGCCCTGGCGCAGGGCCCAACGAGCAGTACTTC. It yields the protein CASSPGAGPNEQYF.

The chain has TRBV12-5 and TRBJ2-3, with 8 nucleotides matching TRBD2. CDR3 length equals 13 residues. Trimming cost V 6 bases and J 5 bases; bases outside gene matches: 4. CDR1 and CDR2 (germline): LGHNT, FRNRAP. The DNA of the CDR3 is TGTGCTAGTGGGGCGGGAGGTGGAGATACGCAGTATTTT. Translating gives CASGAGGGDTQYF.

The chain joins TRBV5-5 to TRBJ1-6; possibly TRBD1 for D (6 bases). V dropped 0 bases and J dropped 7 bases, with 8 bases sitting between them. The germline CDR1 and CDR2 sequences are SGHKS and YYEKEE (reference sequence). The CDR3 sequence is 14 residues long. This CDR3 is CASSLAGDNSPLHF. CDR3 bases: TGTGCCAGCAGCTTGGCAGGGGACAATTCACCCCTCCACTTT. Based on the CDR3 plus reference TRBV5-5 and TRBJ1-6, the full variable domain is DAGVTQSPTHLIKTRGQQVTLRCSPISGHKSVSWYQQVLGQGPQFIFQYYEKEERGRGNFPDRFSARQFPNYSSELNVNALLLGDSALYLCASSLAGDNSPLHFGNGTRLTVT.

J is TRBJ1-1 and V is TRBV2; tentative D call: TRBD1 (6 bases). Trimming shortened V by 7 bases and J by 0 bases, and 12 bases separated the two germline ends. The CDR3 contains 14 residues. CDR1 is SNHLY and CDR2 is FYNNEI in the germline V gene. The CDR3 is CASIAGTMNTEAFF. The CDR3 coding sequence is TGTGCCAGCATTGCCGGGACAATGAACACTGAAGCTTTCTTT.

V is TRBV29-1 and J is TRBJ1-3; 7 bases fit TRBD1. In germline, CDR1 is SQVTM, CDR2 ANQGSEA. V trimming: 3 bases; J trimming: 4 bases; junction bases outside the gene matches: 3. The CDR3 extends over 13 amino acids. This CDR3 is CSVDDRAGNTIYF. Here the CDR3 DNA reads TGCAGCGTTGATGACAGGGCCGGAAACACCATATATTTT.

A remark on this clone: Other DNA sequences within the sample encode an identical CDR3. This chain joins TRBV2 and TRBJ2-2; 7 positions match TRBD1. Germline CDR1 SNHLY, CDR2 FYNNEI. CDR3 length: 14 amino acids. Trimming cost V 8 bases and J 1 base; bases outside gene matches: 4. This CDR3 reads CASSRTGNTGELFF. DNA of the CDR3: TGTGCCAGCTCTCGGACAGGGAACACCGGGGAGCTGTTTTTT.

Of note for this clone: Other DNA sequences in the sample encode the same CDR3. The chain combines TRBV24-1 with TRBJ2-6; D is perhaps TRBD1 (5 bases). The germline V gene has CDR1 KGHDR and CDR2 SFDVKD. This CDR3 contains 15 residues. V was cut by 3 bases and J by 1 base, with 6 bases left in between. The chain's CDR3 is CATSDPGSGANVLTF. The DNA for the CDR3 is TGTGCCACCAGTGATCCAGGGTCTGGGGCCAACGTCCTGACTTTC.